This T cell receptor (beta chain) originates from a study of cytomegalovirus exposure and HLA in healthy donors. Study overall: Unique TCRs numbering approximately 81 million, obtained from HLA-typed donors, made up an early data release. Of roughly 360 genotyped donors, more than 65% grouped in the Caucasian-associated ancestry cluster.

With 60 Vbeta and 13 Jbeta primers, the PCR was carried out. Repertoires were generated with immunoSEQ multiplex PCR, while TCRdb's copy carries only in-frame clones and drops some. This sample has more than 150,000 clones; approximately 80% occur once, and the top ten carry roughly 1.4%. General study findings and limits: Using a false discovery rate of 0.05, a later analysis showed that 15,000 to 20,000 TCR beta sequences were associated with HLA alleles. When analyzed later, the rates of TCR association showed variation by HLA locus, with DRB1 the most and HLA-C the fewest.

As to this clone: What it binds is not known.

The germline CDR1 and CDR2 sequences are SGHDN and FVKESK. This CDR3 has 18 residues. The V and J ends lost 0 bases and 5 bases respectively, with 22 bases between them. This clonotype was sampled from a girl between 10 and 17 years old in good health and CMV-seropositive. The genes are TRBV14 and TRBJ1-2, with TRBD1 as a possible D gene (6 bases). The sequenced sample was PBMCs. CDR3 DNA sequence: TGTGCCAGCAGCCAAGATGAGGGACAAATAACTGGGTCTTATGGCTACACCTTC. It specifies CASSQDEGQITGSYGYTF.